These 15 T cell receptor beta chains were sequenced from one sample in a study of cytomegalovirus exposure and HLA in healthy donors (dated by TCRdb to 2017 to 2019). The library was built by means of the immunoSEQ multiplex PCR assay. A mixture of 60 forward primers for TCR Vbeta segments and 13 reverse primers for TCR Jbeta segments was used in the multiplex PCR. The immuneACCESS repertoire file appears here via TCRdb, limited to in-frame rearrangements. These files lack a portion of the clones; in checked studies, under half of the deficit traces to unresolved V genes, and the cause of the others is not known. This sample gives 200,000 to 250,000 clones in total; 80% to 85% of them show up just once. The top ten constitute approximately 8.4% of the sample. Sequencing used PBMCs. These receptors were taken from a woman aged 55-70 years in good health and CMV-seropositive.

This chain links TRBV7-6 with TRBJ2-3; D gene unclear. The CDR3 length is 14 residues. Trimming left V 5 bases short and J 8 bases short, with 17 bases between. The germline gives CDR1 SGHVS, CDR2 FNYEAQ. CDR3 sequence reads: CASSPVFDERTQYF. For the CDR3, the DNA is TGTGCCAGCAGCCCCGTTTTCGACGAGCGTACGCAGTATTTT.

V usage is TRBV11-2 and J usage is TRBJ2-5, with 7 bases lining up with TRBD2. CDR3 length: 16 amino acids. V was clipped by 5 bases and J by 4 bases; unmatched bases: 13. CDR1 and CDR2 from the germline V gene are SGHAT and FQNNGV. The CDR3 region has the DNA TGTGCCAGCAGCGTCTCGGGACTACCGGTGGGAGAGACCCAGTACTTC. Its translation: CASSVSGLPVGETQYF.

V is TRBV10-2 and J is TRBJ1-5; perhaps TRBD1 as D (5 bases). V lost 7 bases, J lost 6 bases, and 10 bases lay in between. The CDR3 covers 12 residues. CDR1 WSHSY and CDR2 SAAADI come from the germline V gene. The CDR3 sequence: CASTPGIQPQHF. In DNA form, the CDR3 reads TGCGCCAGCACCCCAGGGATTCAGCCCCAGCATTTT.

Only a few counts were recorded for this clone. V gene TRBV5-1 combines with J gene TRBJ2-4; 8 bases map to TRBD2. The CDR3 extends over 15 amino acids. Germline lookup yields CDR1 SGHRS and CDR2 YFSETQ. The trim removed 5 bases at V and 0 bases at J, leaving 4 bases unmatched. The CDR3 DNA reads TGCGCCAGCAGGGGGCTAGCGGGAGCCAAAAACATTCAGTACTTC. Its protein product is CASRGLAGAKNIQYF.

The rearrangement links TRBV7-8 to TRBJ2-3; 9 bases fit TRBD1. Germline lookup yields CDR1 SGHVS and CDR2 FQNEAQ. V trimming: 6 bases; J trimming: 5 bases; junction bases outside the gene matches: 3. The CDR3 totals 13 residues. The CDR3 region has the DNA TGTGCCAGCAGTCGGGACAGGGAAGATACGCAGTATTTT. Protein sequence: CASSRDREDTQYF.

The sample holds a few counts of this clone. The chain employs TRBV2 and TRBJ1-5, with unresolved D. CDR3 length equals 13 residues. The V and J ends lost 9 bases and 1 base respectively, with 10 bases between them. Germline V gives CDR1 SNHLY, CDR2 FYNNEI. As DNA, the CDR3 is TGTGCCAGGGGTCTAGGAAGCAATCAGCCCCAGCATTTT. Translated, it gives CARGLGSNQPQHF.

The chain recombines TRBV27 with TRBJ2-2; 9 positions agree with TRBD1. V lost 5 bases, J lost 9 bases, and 7 bases stayed unmatched. The CDR3 runs 14 residues. The germline V gene encodes CDR1 MNHEY and CDR2 SMNVEV (reference sequence). The DNA of the CDR3 is TGTGCCAGCAGTGTCCGGGACAGGGATCGGGAGCTGTTTTTT. It encodes CASSVRDRDRELFF.

V is TRBV14 and J is TRBJ1-2; a possible D gene is TRBD1 (5 bases). Trimming took off 3 bases at V and 7 bases at J, with 12 bases between the two ends. The CDR3 extends over 13 amino acids. CDR1 and CDR2 (germline): SGHDN, FVKESK. CDR3 sequence (DNA): TGTGCCAGCAGCCAGACCACAGGTCGTGGCTACACCTTC. It is translated as CASSQTTGRGYTF. The variable domain in full, with the rest retrieved from reference TRBV14 and TRBJ1-2, is EAGVTQFPSHSVIEKGQTVTLRCDPISGHDNLYWYRRVMGKEIKFLLHFVKESKQDESGMPNNRFLAERTGGTYSTLKVQPAELEDSGVYFCASSQTTGRGYTFGSGTRLTVV.

A word on this clone: This same CDR3 is encoded by further DNA sequences in the sample. The chain has TRBV27 and TRBJ2-7; the match to TRBD1 covers 7 bases. Germline CDR1 and CDR2: MNHEY and SMNVEV (reference sequence). This CDR3 has 14 residues. The junction had 3 bases not matched to a gene; V was cut back by 2 bases and J by 2 bases. The chain's CDR3 is CASSLRTGAYEQYF. The CDR3 bases are TGTGCCAGCAGTTTACGAACAGGGGCCTACGAGCAGTACTTC.

This clone appeared a few times. V is TRBV7-3 and J is TRBJ2-7; the match to TRBD2 covers 9 bases. The trim removed 0 bases at V and 3 bases at J, leaving 3 bases unmatched. This CDR3 has 15 amino acids. Germline CDR1 and CDR2: SGHTA and FQGTGA. In DNA form, the CDR3 reads TGTGCCAGCAGCTTAACACCTAGCGGGAACTACGAGCAGTACTTC. Its protein product is CASSLTPSGNYEQYF.

The CDR3: CASSSQGYNEQFF. In DNA, the CDR3 is TGTGCCAGCAGTTCCCAGGGCTACAATGAGCAGTTCTTC. This chain connects TRBV27 to TRBJ2-1, with a weak D call TRBD1 (5 bases). Trimming took 4 bases from V and 3 from J, leaving 7 bases between them. The CDR3 consists of 13 residues. Germline values: CDR1 MNHEY, CDR2 SMNVEV (reference sequence).

In its sample, this clone was seen a few times. The rearrangement links TRBV28 to TRBJ2-3; the D gene is possibly TRBD2 (6 bases). CDR1 and CDR2 (germline): MDHEN, SYDVKM. This CDR3 contains 16 residues. Trimming shortened V by 6 bases and J by 3 bases, and 19 bases separated the two germline ends. As DNA, the CDR3 is TGTGCCAGCAGCCCCTTCGGGACTTTCGTGACAGATACGCAGTATTTT. The encoded protein is CASSPFGTFVTDTQYF.

The chain carries TRBV6-6 and TRBJ2-7, with 7 bases matching TRBD1. The germline V gene encodes CDR1 MNHNY and CDR2 SVGAGI (reference sequence). CDR3 length: 13 amino acids. The junction had 5 bases not matched to a gene; V was cut back by 6 bases and J by 3 bases. The CDR3 sequence: CASSEGANYEQYF. The CDR3 DNA is TGTGCCAGCAGCGAGGGGGCCAACTACGAGCAGTACTTC.

The chain has TRBV6-1 and TRBJ2-7, with TRBD1 identical over 11 bases. Germline V lookup: CDR1 MNHNS, CDR2 SASEGT. The V segment lost 2 bases and the J segment 4 bases; nucleotides outside the gene matches: 4. The CDR3 is 15 amino acids. The CDR3 sequence is CASSEKDRGLYEQYF. CDR3 bases: TGTGCCAGCAGTGAAAAGGACAGGGGGCTTTACGAGCAGTACTTC.

For this clone: Mismatch with germline at one junction end may stem from a read error. CDR3 nucleotide sequence: TGTTCCAGCAGCTCACAAGACAGACCCTTCTATGGCTACACCTTC. Translating gives CSSSSQDRPFYGYTF. The chain carries TRBV7-9 and TRBJ1-2, with a weak D call TRBD1 (5 bases). Germline assignment: CDR1 SEHNR and CDR2 FQNEAQ (reference sequence). The CDR3 runs 15 residues.